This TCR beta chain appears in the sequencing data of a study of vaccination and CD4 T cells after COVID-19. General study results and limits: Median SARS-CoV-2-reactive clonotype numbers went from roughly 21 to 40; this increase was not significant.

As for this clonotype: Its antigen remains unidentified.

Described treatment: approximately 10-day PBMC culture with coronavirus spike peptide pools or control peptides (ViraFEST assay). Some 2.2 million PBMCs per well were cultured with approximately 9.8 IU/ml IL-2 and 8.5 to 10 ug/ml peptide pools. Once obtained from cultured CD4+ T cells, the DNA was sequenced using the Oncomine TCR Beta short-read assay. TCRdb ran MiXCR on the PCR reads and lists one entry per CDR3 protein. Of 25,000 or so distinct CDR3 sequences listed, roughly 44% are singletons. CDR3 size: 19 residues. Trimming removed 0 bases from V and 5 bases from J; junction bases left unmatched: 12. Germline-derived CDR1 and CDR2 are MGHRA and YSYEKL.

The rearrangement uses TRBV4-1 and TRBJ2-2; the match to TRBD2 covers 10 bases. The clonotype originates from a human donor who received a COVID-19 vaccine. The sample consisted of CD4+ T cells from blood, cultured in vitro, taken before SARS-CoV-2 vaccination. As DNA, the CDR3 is TGCGCCAGCAGCCAAGATCCCGGGCTAGCGGGGGTTGGGACCGGGGAGCTGTTTTTT. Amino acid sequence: CASSQDPGLAGVGTGELFF.